Detailed here is one T cell receptor beta chain. The target of this receptor is not known. Qualities for individual bases were not recorded, and no much larger clone is one base off. This entry is derived from a study of blood T cell repertoires in COVID-19 (dated by TCRdb to about 2020). With respect to the entire study: Samples from collaborators originated in the United States, Italy and Spain and spanned both the acute and convalescent phases of COVID-19. The prospective study material was composed of cDNA or gDNA derived from T cells, B-cell-depleted T cells, or PBMCs. Subjects who had been exposed to COVID-19, were actively infected with it, or had recovered from it provided the deeply sampled blood TCRbeta repertoires that made up the dataset. A freely available public database, intended as a resource for researchers studying the immune response to SARS-CoV-2, is where the repertoires were released. The samples were drawn from two sources: the first 160 participants of the ongoing ImmuneRACE study, and approximately 1,300 subjects contributed by 6 global collaborators. Sample metadata almost always included a de-identified subject ID, COVID-19 status, age in years and sex. Where HLA class I and class II types were available, the types were taken from metadata supplied by the sample provider, not from assay-based typing. Paper-wide results and their limitations: Clinical and demographic metadata were provided uncurated, with the amount varying by source and participant.

One collaborating source in Seattle enrolled patients while the patients were actively infected and followed the patients over time throughout the course of disease. Whole blood was collected in K2EDTA tubes by collaborating institutions according to the institutions' own protocols. For TCRbeta analysis, collaborators shipped samples as frozen whole blood, isolated PBMCs, or DNA extracted from either of those sample types. The immunoSEQ Assay, a bias-controlled multiplex PCR, was used to amplify TCRbeta CDR3 regions from genomic DNA. Per the original workflow: Nucleated cell counts per sample were estimated from amplification of reference gene primers within the assay. To quantify the absolute abundance of each unique TCRbeta CDR3 rearrangement, sequence reads were collapsed and filtered. For each sample, productive Simpson clonality was calculated as the square root of Simpson's diversity index across productive rearrangements. As stored in TCRdb, this immuneACCESS dataset retains in-frame rearrangements with V and J assigned. A fraction of the clones does not appear; measured against another copy, unresolved V genes explain less than half of the discrepancy, and the remainder lacks a known reason. V, J and clone size were drawn from that table, and D and trimming were deduced from the DNA. The sample yields roughly 120,000 clones; roughly 90% were counted once. The ten largest clones take up 3.5% to 5.5% of the sample.

The origin of this receptor is a man aged 55 to 69 with COVID-19, enrolled during active disease. Sequencing was carried out using peripheral blood.

The sequence in DNA is TGTGCCAGCAGCGTAGCTAGCGGGAGTGACACAGATACGCAGTATTTT. Its translation is CASSVASGSDTDTQYF. The chain is made from TRBV9 and TRBJ2-3, with 10 bases aligning to TRBD2. From the germline V gene, CDR1 is SGDLS and CDR2 is YYNGEE. Trimming leaves V shorter by 0 bases and J shorter by 2 bases, with the junction holding 3 bases beyond the gene matches. The CDR3 holds 16 amino acids from the cysteine to the phenylalanine. Only the CDR3 region is kept as DNA, spanning 48 bases read in frame from base 1. The reference TRBV9 and TRBJ2-3 proteins fill in what lies around the CDR3, so the full variable domain reads DSGVTQTPKHLITATGQRVTLRCSPRSGDLSVYWYQQSLDQGLQFLIQYYNGEERAKGNILERFSAQQFPDLHSELNLSSLELGDSALYFCASSVASGSDTDTQYFGPGTRLTVL.